This T cell receptor beta chain was found in a study of shared clonotypes between healthy human individuals. It was at deep level that the assay was run. Assay used: immunoSEQ multiplex PCR; TCRdb lists only in-frame clones, some missing. The sample records approximately 980,000 clones, less than 85% being singletons. This CDR3 has 13 amino acids. The V gene's germline CDR1 is SQVTM and CDR2 ANQGSEA. The ends were cut back, 7 bases at V and 3 bases at J, with 15 bases in the middle. The source is a man aged 18 to 35 in good health. V gene TRBV29-1 combines with J gene TRBJ1-1; D gene unclear. Specimen: memory CD4+ T cells sorted from blood. Stated subset: CD45RA-negative fraction. The CDR3 region has the DNA TGCAGCGCCGTTCGAGGCTCAGACACTGAAGCTTTCTTT. Amino acids: CSAVRGSDTEAFF.